The 29 T cell receptor beta chains below all came from one sample that was sequenced in a study of T cell responses to AZD1222 COVID-19 vaccine. The protocol was immunoSEQ multiplex PCR, while the TCRdb copy is restricted to in-frame clones and leaves out a portion. The table lists approximately 98,000 clones, 89% of them singletons. The source material was peripheral blood, sampled on day 0 of MenACWY control vaccination. The receptor set was obtained from an adult in good health.

The rearrangement joins TRBV5-1 to TRBJ1-3; tentatively, D is TRBD1 (6 bases). V lost 4 bases and J 2 bases, leaving 16 bases between the germline ends. This CDR3 has 16 amino acids. CDR1 is SGHRS, CDR2 YFSETQ, per germline. DNA of the CDR3: TGCGCCAGCAGCCCGGGACACCTCCAAACTGGAAACACCATATATTTT. It codes for CASSPGHLQTGNTIYF.

This clone was observed once. This rearrangement joins TRBV19 to TRBJ2-3; D might be TRBD2 (5 bases). There are 12 residues in the CDR3. Germline V CDR1 and CDR2: LNHDA, SQIVND (reference sequence). Trimming took off 7 bases at V and 10 bases at J, with 15 bases between the two ends. The CDR3 here is CASKKDSSAQYF. Here the CDR3 DNA reads TGTGCCAGTAAAAAGGACTCGTCGGCGCAGTATTTT.

The gene calls are TRBV9 and TRBJ1-5; 7 bases are a match to TRBD1. Germline CDR1 is SGDLS and CDR2 is YYNGEE. V lost 3 bases, J lost 4 bases, and 4 bases stayed unmatched. The length of the CDR3 is 14 residues. The CDR3 here is CASSAWDSNQPQHF. The CDR3 DNA reads as TGTGCCAGCAGCGCATGGGACAGTAATCAGCCCCAGCATTTT. Complete variable domain (other parts from reference TRBV9 and TRBJ1-5): DSGVTQTPKHLITATGQRVTLRCSPRSGDLSVYWYQQSLDQGLQFLIQYYNGEERAKGNILERFSAQQFPDLHSELNLSSLELGDSALYFCASSAWDSNQPQHFGDGTRLSIL.

The rearrangement joins TRBV7-2 to TRBJ2-1; tentative D call: TRBD2 (7 bases). The germline V gene encodes CDR1 SGHTA and CDR2 FQGNSA. The CDR3 is 16 residues long. V lost 5 bases and J 0 bases, leaving 14 bases between the germline ends. CDR3 residues: CASSHAGASSYNEQFF. The CDR3 nucleotides are TGTGCCAGCAGCCACGCGGGGGCGAGCTCCTACAATGAGCAGTTCTTC.

The V gene is TRBV10-3, the J gene TRBJ2-7, with 7 bases fitting TRBD1. Germline V gene lookup returns CDR1 ENHRY and CDR2 SYGVKD. V gave up 7 bases and J gave up 2 bases; unmatched junction bases: 5. The CDR3 is 13 amino acids. CDR3 residues: CAITEGQAYEQYF. The CDR3 region has the DNA TGTGCCATCACTGAAGGACAGGCCTACGAGCAGTACTTC.

The chain recombines TRBV7-2 with TRBJ1-4; D remains unclear. The CDR3 spans 14 residues. CDR1 and CDR2 (germline): SGHTA, FQGNSA. V lost 5 bases to trimming and J lost 4 bases, with 11 bases between them. CDR3 nucleotides: TGTGCCAGCAGCCCTCGGAGATTTAATGAAAAACTGTTTTTT. This sequence encodes CASSPRRFNEKLFF.

This clone was seen once. The chain employs TRBV9 and TRBJ2-1, with a tentative D call TRBD1 (5 bases). V lost 4 bases, J lost 6 bases, and 17 bases lay in between. The CDR3 is 15 amino acids. Germline CDR1 SGDLS, CDR2 YYNGEE. CDR3 sequence reads: CASSSRTRDTNEQFF. The DNA of the CDR3 is TGTGCCAGCAGCTCCCGGACACGAGACACCAATGAGCAGTTCTTC.

This chain uses TRBV29-1 with TRBJ2-2, with D tentatively TRBD2 (7 bases). V lost 6 bases, J lost 7 bases, and 21 bases lay in between. The CDR3 sequence is 15 residues long. Germline V CDR1 and CDR2: SQVTM, ANQGSEA. CDR3 nucleotide sequence: TGCAGCGTCGAACCTGCGGCGGGGGCGGACGGGGAGCTGTTTTTT. Its translation: CSVEPAAGADGELFF.

The chain carries TRBV5-5 and TRBJ1-1; TRBD1 might be the D (5 bases). CDR3 length equals 12 residues. Germline values: CDR1 SGHKS, CDR2 YYEKEE (reference sequence). Trimming shortened V by 1 base and J by 4 bases, and 5 bases separated the two germline ends. CDR3 sequence reads: CASSLRGTEAFF. CDR3 in DNA: TGTGCCAGCAGCTTGAGGGGCACTGAAGCTTTCTTT.

The chain has TRBV10-3 and TRBJ1-5, with a possible D match to TRBD1 (5 bases). Trimming removed 3 bases at V and 2 bases at J, with 11 bases between. Per the germline V gene, CDR1 is ENHRY and CDR2 is SYGVKD. CDR3 length: 15 residues. The CDR3 reads CAISEGQGGNQPQHF. The CDR3 coding sequence is TGTGCCATCAGTGAAGGGCAGGGTGGCAATCAGCCCCAGCATTTT.

Remarks on this clone: Other DNA sequences in this sample translate to the same CDR3. The chain links TRBV18 to TRBJ2-7, with 7 positions matching TRBD2. In germline, CDR1 is KGHSH, CDR2 LQKENI. The CDR3 has 14 amino acids. The V segment lost 0 bases and the J segment 3 bases; nucleotides outside the gene matches: 2. CDR3 DNA: TGTGCCAGCTCACCACCGGGGGGGAGCTACGAGCAGTACTTC. As protein: CASSPPGGSYEQYF. Combining the CDR3 with reference TRBV18 and TRBJ2-7 gives the whole variable domain NAGVMQNPRHLVRRRGQEARLRCSPMKGHSHVYWYRQLPEEGLKFMVYLQKENIIDESGMPKERFSAEFPKEGPSILRIQQVVRGDSAAYFCASSPPGGSYEQYFGPGTRLTVT.

This clone was seen only once. The V gene is TRBV4-1, the J gene TRBJ1-3; 9 positions agree with TRBD1. The length of the CDR3 is 15 residues. The V and J ends lost 1 base and 3 bases, in that order; junction bases with no gene match: 1. CDR1 and CDR2 from the germline V gene are MGHRA and YSYEKL. The CDR3 spells CASSQGDRDGNTIYF. CDR3 sequence (DNA): TGCGCCAGCAGCCAAGGGGACAGGGATGGAAACACCATATATTTT.

The chain links TRBV10-1 to TRBJ1-6, with D possibly being TRBD1 (6 bases). Germline V gives CDR1 WNHNN, CDR2 SYGVQD (reference sequence). This CDR3 is built from 18 residues. Deletions cut 0 bases from V and 7 bases from J, with 19 bases between. The DNA for the CDR3 is TGCGCCAGCAGTGAGTCGGTACAGGGTGGGGGTCCCAATTCACCCCTCCACTTT. This translates into CASSESVQGGGPNSPLHF.

In nucleotides, the CDR3 is TGTGCCAGCAGCTTAGGCGAGGATGGCTACACCTTC. Protein sequence: CASSLGEDGYTF. This sequence joins TRBV11-2 and TRBJ1-2; D call uncertain. The V end was cut by 1 base, the J end by 6 bases, with 6 bases between. In germline, CDR1 is SGHAT, CDR2 FQNNGV. This CDR3 region has 12 residues.

The chain links TRBV14 to TRBJ1-1; D gene uncertain. This CDR3 has 14 amino acids. Trimming stripped 0 bases from V and 5 bases from J, with 10 bases between. CDR1 and CDR2 from the germline V gene are SGHDN and FVKESK. The CDR3 spells CASSQEPERTEAFF. The CDR3 DNA reads as TGTGCCAGCAGCCAAGAGCCGGAAAGGACTGAAGCTTTCTTT.

The V gene is TRBV19, the J gene TRBJ2-5, with D uncertain. Looked up from germline, CDR1 is LNHDA and CDR2 is SQIVND (reference sequence). With 4 bases removed from V and 1 base from J, the gap between germline ends came to 10 bases. The CDR3 loop spans 14 amino acids. The CDR3 reads CASSKGAIQETQYF. DNA for the CDR3: TGTGCCAGTAGTAAGGGCGCTATCCAAGAGACCCAGTACTTC.

The rearrangement uses TRBV6-5 and TRBJ2-7; the D gene is possibly TRBD1 (6 bases). The CDR3 loop spans 13 amino acids. V was shortened by 8 bases and J by 3 bases, with 14 bases between the two germline ends. Germline V gives CDR1 MNHEY, CDR2 SVGAGI. CDR3 DNA: TGTGCCAGCCAAAGGGACAAGAACTACGAGCAGTACTTC. As protein: CASQRDKNYEQYF.

The V and J genes are TRBV6-5 and TRBJ1-1; D is unresolved. Germline V gene lookup returns CDR1 MNHEY and CDR2 SVGAGI. V lost 10 bases and J lost 1, with 7 bases in between. The CDR3 runs to 11 residues. For the CDR3, the DNA is TGTGCCACTGAGGGGAACACTGAAGCTTTCTTT. Protein product: CATEGNTEAFF.

This clone was observed a few times. The J gene is TRBJ2-1, the V gene TRBV27, with D tentatively TRBD2 (6 bases). CDR3 length: 15 amino acids. Germline CDR1 and CDR2: MNHEY and SMNVEV (reference sequence). V was shortened by 6 bases and J by 8 bases, with 20 bases between the two germline ends. The CDR3: CASRVFGAGLHEQFF. CDR3 nucleotide sequence: TGTGCCAGCAGAGTTTTTGGGGCGGGACTCCATGAGCAGTTCTTC.

About this clone itself: Other DNA sequences within the sample encode an identical CDR3. The rearrangement links TRBV5-1 to TRBJ2-3; D remains unclear. Deletions cut 0 bases from V and 3 bases from J, with 8 bases between. The CDR3 consists of 14 residues. Germline V gives CDR1 SGHRS, CDR2 YFSETQ. Written as DNA, the CDR3 is TGCGCCAGCAGCTTGGTTGCAGCAACAGATACGCAGTATTTT. This translates into CASSLVAATDTQYF.

The chain combines TRBV5-5 with TRBJ1-2, with D uncertain. V lost 1 base and J 7 bases, leaving 11 bases between the germline ends. Per the germline V gene, CDR1 is SGHKS and CDR2 is YYEKEE (reference sequence). CDR3 length: 13 residues. The CDR3, as DNA: TGTGCCAGCAGCTTGTCGACTGCCACTGGCTACACCTTC. It yields the protein CASSLSTATGYTF.

CDR3 DNA: TGTGCCAGCAGCTCCACAGGGGGGATTGGAGCTTTCTTT. Translating it yields CASSSTGGIGAFF. V and J are TRBV7-9 and TRBJ1-1; 8 positions agree with TRBD1. The junction had 8 bases not matched to a gene; V was cut back by 4 bases and J by 10 bases. The germline gives CDR1 SEHNR, CDR2 FQNEAQ (reference sequence). This CDR3 is 13 amino acids long.

This chain links TRBV9 with TRBJ1-3; TRBD1 matches at 8 bases. J was trimmed by 4 bases and V by 4 bases; bases with no gene match: 7. The germline CDR1 and CDR2 sequences are SGDLS and YYNGEE. There are 15 residues in the CDR3. CDR3 in amino acids: CASSSQGADGNTIYF. CDR3 coding DNA: TGTGCCAGCAGCTCTCAGGGGGCGGACGGAAACACCATATATTTT.

The chain has TRBV19 and TRBJ2-7, with TRBD2 matching over 7 bases. Germline V gene data show CDR1 as LNHDA and CDR2 as SQIVND (reference sequence). The CDR3 length is 14 residues. The J segment lost 1 base and the V segment lost 6 bases, leaving 6 bases of the junction unmatched. In DNA, the CDR3 is TGTGCCAGTAGATCCCCGCGGGGGTCCTACGAGCAGTACTTC. This gives the protein CASRSPRGSYEQYF.

The chain couples TRBV7-6 to TRBJ1-6; D gene uncertain. Trimming took 5 bases from V and 0 from J, leaving 8 bases between them. This CDR3 has 15 residues. Per the germline V gene, CDR1 is SGHVS and CDR2 is FNYEAQ. The CDR3 nucleotides read TGTGCCAGCAGCGGCGGGAGCTCCTATAATTCACCCCTCCACTTT. Encoded protein: CASSGGSSYNSPLHF.

The chain uses TRBV6-4 and TRBJ1-2, with a tentative D call TRBD1 (5 bases). Per germline, CDR1 MRHNA and CDR2 SNTAGT. Trimming took off 5 bases at V and 8 bases at J, with 12 bases between the two ends. The CDR3 has 12 residues. The CDR3 DNA reads as TGTGCCAGCAGTAAGCAGGGTCGAGGCTACACCTTC. It is translated as CASSKQGRGYTF.

The chain couples TRBV7-2 to TRBJ1-2; D remains ambiguous. Germline V gene lookup returns CDR1 SGHTA and CDR2 FQGNSA. The V end was cut by 7 bases, the J end by 5 bases, with 20 bases between. This CDR3 comprises 15 residues. The DNA for the CDR3 is TGTGCCAGCATCTATTCGTCGACGGGCAATTATGGCTACACCTTC. As protein: CASIYSSTGNYGYTF.

The chain uses TRBV5-5 and TRBJ1-6; 8 nucleotides line up with TRBD1. This CDR3 comprises 14 residues. From germline, CDR1 is SGHKS and CDR2 YYEKEE (reference sequence). The trim removed 2 bases at V and 7 bases at J, leaving 2 bases unmatched. The CDR3 region has the DNA TGTGCCAGCAGCTTTGACAGGGGAAATTCACCCCTCCACTTT. This encodes CASSFDRGNSPLHF.

This clone has a handful of counts. The V call is TRBV2, the J call TRBJ1-6; 8 bases match TRBD1. Germline CDR1 reads SNHLY; CDR2 reads FYNNEI. Trimming cost V 3 bases and J 9 bases; bases outside gene matches: 4. The CDR3 has 14 amino acids. CDR3 amino acids: CASSERQGSSPLHF. In DNA, the CDR3 is TGTGCCAGCAGTGAGAGACAGGGGTCTTCACCCCTCCACTTT.